This paragraph covers one T cell receptor (beta chain) sequence. TCRdb's table, derived via immunoSEQ multiplex PCR, lists solely in-frame clones and lacks some. The table shows about 82,000 clones, with more than 75% occurring only once. This specimen belongs to a study of control samples from healthy donors and cancer patients. The CDR3 spans 14 residues. Germline values: CDR1 MNHEY, CDR2 SVGEGT. V lost 6 bases, J lost 0 bases, and 2 bases stayed unmatched. The source is a man aged 45 to 65 in good health. The sample taken for sequencing was blood. The J gene is TRBJ1-5, the V gene TRBV6-2 or TRBV6-3; 7 positions match TRBD1. This CDR3 reads CASSTGVSNQPQHF. CDR3 DNA: TGTGCCAGCAGCACAGGGGTTAGCAATCAGCCCCAGCATTTT.